The 8 T cell receptor beta chains given below trace back to one sample, sequenced in a study of identical twins. TCRdb redid the calling of the 5' RACE reads with MiXCR, one entry per CDR3 protein. The repertoire includes roughly 1.6 million distinct CDR3 sequences, around a third of them detected once, and around 0.3% sits in the top ten. The sample consisted of cord blood. The origin of the receptors is a newborn girl in good health.

This clonotype was counted a few times. The genes are TRBV11-2 and TRBJ2-7; possibly TRBD1 or TRBD2 for D (5 bases each). The CDR3 consists of 14 residues. Germline loops: CDR1 SGHAT, CDR2 FQNNGV. V gave up 6 bases and J gave up 0 bases, with 12 bases separating them. Written as DNA, the CDR3 is TGTGCCAGCAGATGGGACGGAAGCTCCTACGAGCAGTACTTC. Amino acids: CASRWDGSSYEQYF.

The chain uses TRBV2 and TRBJ2-1; 10 bases align to TRBD2. The length of the CDR3 is 15 residues. CDR1 and CDR2 from the germline V gene are SNHLY and FYNNEI. V was clipped by 4 bases and J by 7 bases; unmatched bases: 7. Written as DNA, the CDR3 is TGTGCCAGCAGTGTACTAGCGGGAAAAGGGAATGAGCAGTTCTTC. Its protein is CASSVLAGKGNEQFF.

V is TRBV20-1 and J is TRBJ1-4; D remains unclear. Trimming removed 6 bases at V and 8 bases at J, with 22 bases between. This CDR3 is built from 15 residues. Germline CDR1 and CDR2: DFQATT and SNEGSKA (reference sequence). The CDR3 DNA is TGCAGTGCCAAACTAGGTGGGAGAAGAAGGGAAAAACTGTTTTTT. Translated, it gives CSAKLGGRRREKLFF.

This clonotype was detected only a few times. The rearrangement uses TRBV20-1 and TRBJ2-3, with D possibly called TRBD1 or TRBD2 (5 bases each). The CDR3 contains 15 residues. Germline CDR1 is DFQATT and CDR2 is SNEGSKA (reference sequence). Trimming took 6 bases from V and 0 from J, leaving 16 bases between them. The CDR3 DNA sequence: TGCAGTGCACCCCCGGGACGGCTTAGCACAGATACGCAGTATTTT. This encodes CSAPPGRLSTDTQYF.

The chain is built from TRBV9 and TRBJ2-3; 8 bases align to TRBD2. The length of the CDR3 is 16 residues. Germline V gives CDR1 SGDLS, CDR2 YYNGEE. V shed 3 bases and J 3 bases; nucleotides not matched to a gene: 9. CDR3 sequence reads: CASSAVAGTGTDTQYF. For the CDR3, the DNA is TGTGCCAGCAGCGCCGTAGCGGGAACTGGGACAGATACGCAGTATTTT.

This clonotype has only a few counts. The chain links TRBV12-3 or TRBV12-4 to TRBJ2-1; no reliable D call. The CDR3 runs to 15 residues. Trimming removed 3 bases at V and 0 bases at J, with 9 bases between. CDR3 sequence: CASSFSQSSYNEQFF. The CDR3 DNA reads TGTGCCAGCAGTTTTAGCCAAAGCTCCTACAATGAGCAGTTCTTC.

The V gene is TRBV29-1, the J gene TRBJ1-1; a possible D gene is TRBD1 (5 bases). Looked up from germline, CDR1 is SQVTM and CDR2 is ANQGSEA. The CDR3 contains 13 residues. Trimming cost V 6 bases and J 1 base, with 12 bases left between them. CDR3: CSVARQKNTEAFF. The CDR3 DNA reads as TGCAGCGTGGCCCGACAGAAGAACACTGAAGCTTTCTTT.

This clonotype appeared once. The chain links TRBV11-2 to TRBJ2-7; D tentatively fits TRBD1 or TRBD2 (5 bases each). The ends were cut back, 7 bases at V and 0 bases at J, with 16 bases in the middle. Germline V gene sequence: CDR1 SGHAT, CDR2 FQNNGV. The CDR3 covers 15 residues. CDR3: CASTFSGTDSYEQYF. The CDR3 nucleotides read TGTGCCAGCACCTTTTCAGGGACGGACTCCTACGAGCAGTACTTC. Together with reference TRBV11-2 and TRBJ2-7, the CDR3 gives the full variable domain: EAGVAQSPRYKIIEKRQSVAFWCNPISGHATLYWYQQILGQGPKLLIQFQNNGVVDDSQLPKDRFSAERLKGVDSTLKIQPAKLEDSAVYLCASTFSGTDSYEQYFGPGTRLTVT.